Each of the 21 T cell receptor beta chains below was sequenced from the same sample in a study of control samples from healthy donors and cancer patients. The protocol was immunoSEQ multiplex PCR, while the TCRdb copy is restricted to in-frame clones and leaves out a portion. The sample carries fewer than 200,000 clones, roughly 91% recorded once. Sequenced sample: blood. These receptors came from a man between 18 and 29 years old in good health.

This clone has a single count. The chain uses TRBV18 and TRBJ2-2, with D maybe TRBD1 (5 bases). V was trimmed by 2 bases and J by 0 bases, leaving 7 bases between them. Germline values: CDR1 KGHSH, CDR2 LQKENI. This CDR3 is built from 15 residues. Written as DNA, the CDR3 is TGTGCCAGCTCACCAGACAGAGCGAACACCGGGGAGCTGTTTTTT. Protein: CASSPDRANTGELFF.

The V and J genes are TRBV5-1 and TRBJ1-1; no definite D call. The CDR3 contains 13 residues. Germline lookup yields CDR1 SGHRS and CDR2 YFSETQ. Trimming took off 5 bases at V and 2 bases at J, with 10 bases between the two ends. The chain's CDR3 is CASRVRLNTEAFF. The CDR3 DNA follows: TGCGCCAGCAGGGTCAGGCTTAACACTGAAGCTTTCTTT. Full variable domain (outside the CDR3, taken from reference TRBV5-1 and TRBJ1-1): KAGVTQTPRYLIKTRGQQVTLSCSPISGHRSVSWYQQTPGQGLQFLFEYFSETQRNKGNFPGRFSGRQFSNSRSEMNVSTLELGDSALYLCASRVRLNTEAFFGQGTRLTVV.

The genes are TRBV19 and TRBJ1-1, with D possibly TRBD1 on 5 matching bases. V was clipped by 10 bases and J by 3 bases, with 15 bases between them. The CDR3 extends over 13 amino acids. The germline gives CDR1 LNHDA, CDR2 SQIVND (reference sequence). The CDR3: CATIGGEHTEAFF. DNA of the CDR3: TGTGCCACCATAGGAGGGGAGCACACTGAAGCTTTCTTT.

The chain employs TRBV18 and TRBJ1-3; D is perhaps TRBD1 (5 bases). Germline CDR1 is KGHSH and CDR2 is LQKENI. V was cut by 5 bases and J by 2 bases, with 10 bases left in between. The CDR3 covers 14 residues. The DNA of the CDR3 is TGTGCCAGCTCAGAGGGGACGGCTGGAAACACCATATATTTT. Amino acid sequence: CASSEGTAGNTIYF. Supplemented by reference TRBV18 and TRBJ1-3, the full variable domain reads NAGVMQNPRHLVRRRGQEARLRCSPMKGHSHVYWYRQLPEEGLKFMVYLQKENIIDESGMPKERFSAEFPKEGPSILRIQQVVRGDSAAYFCASSEGTAGNTIYFGEGSWLTVV.

The chain has TRBV5-1 and TRBJ2-3; D is undetermined. V lost 6 bases, J lost 3 bases, and 14 bases lay in between. In germline, CDR1 is SGHRS, CDR2 YFSETQ. The CDR3 totals 14 residues. The CDR3 reads CASKDGAGTDTQYF. The CDR3 nucleotides are TGCGCCAGCAAGGACGGCGCTGGGACAGATACGCAGTATTTT.

The rearrangement uses TRBV14 and TRBJ2-5; 7 nucleotides match TRBD2. Germline V gene sequence: CDR1 SGHDN, CDR2 FVKESK. The CDR3 consists of 15 residues. J lost 4 bases, V lost 3 bases, and 8 bases had no gene match. The CDR3 coding sequence is TGTGCCAGCAGCCACCCCGAATGGGAGGGAGAGACCCAGTACTTC. Translation: CASSHPEWEGETQYF.

This clone was observed once. The chain is built from TRBV28 and TRBJ2-1, with 11 bases identical to TRBD2. Germline values: CDR1 MDHEN, CDR2 SYDVKM. The CDR3 extends over 13 amino acids. V was pared by 5 bases and J by 11 bases, with 5 bases of the junction left unmatched. CDR3: CASSNSGGAQQFF. CDR3 DNA sequence: TGTGCCAGCAGTAATAGCGGGGGGGCCCAGCAGTTCTTC.

CDR3 protein: CATSTYRGVWGREQYF. CDR3 nucleotides: TGTGCCACCAGCACATACAGGGGGGTCTGGGGGCGCGAGCAGTACTTC. The chain has TRBV15 and TRBJ2-7, with 8 bases identical to TRBD1. The CDR3 has 16 amino acids. The germline V gene has CDR1 LNHNV and CDR2 YYDKDF (reference sequence). The V gene end was trimmed by 4 bases and the J gene end by 6 bases; junction bases not matched to a gene: 14.

The rearrangement uses TRBV19 and TRBJ2-3; 9 bases line up with TRBD2. From germline, CDR1 is LNHDA and CDR2 SQIVND (reference sequence). J gave up 4 bases and V 8 bases, and 13 bases lay outside the gene matches. The CDR3 runs 16 residues. The CDR3 is CASLGRGGGFADTQYF. The CDR3 coding sequence is TGTGCCAGTCTCGGGCGCGGGGGGGGCTTCGCAGATACGCAGTATTTT.

The rearrangement uses TRBV6-5 and TRBJ1-2; no firm D call. With 6 bases removed from V and 12 bases from J, the gap between germline ends came to 23 bases. The CDR3 consists of 14 residues. Germline loops: CDR1 MNHEY, CDR2 SVGAGI. The CDR3 spells CASSPGRGLRIDTF. In DNA, the CDR3 is TGTGCCAGCAGCCCCGGGAGAGGGTTGCGTATCGACACCTTC.

This sequence joins TRBV6-5 and TRBJ2-3; D is possibly TRBD2 (6 bases). Germline V gene data show CDR1 as MNHEY and CDR2 as SVGAGI. The length of the CDR3 is 15 residues. Deletions cut 5 bases from V and 4 bases from J, with 16 bases between. This CDR3 is CASSLGGGPADTQYF. CDR3 sequence (DNA): TGTGCCAGCAGTCTCGGCGGAGGGCCGGCAGATACGCAGTATTTT.

The chain joins TRBV5-6 to TRBJ2-3, with 11 bases that match TRBD1. Germline loops: CDR1 SGHDT, CDR2 YYEEEE. V was pared by 3 bases and J by 8 bases, with 5 bases of the junction left unmatched. CDR3 length: 14 amino acids. CDR3 sequence: CASSSGQGGGTQYF. CDR3 bases: TGTGCCAGCAGCTCGGGACAGGGGGGCGGTACGCAGTATTTT.

The chain has TRBV24-1 and TRBJ1-2; possible D gene TRBD1, 5 bases. V lost 2 bases and J 8 bases, leaving 23 bases between the germline ends. CDR3 length: 17 amino acids. Germline V CDR1 and CDR2: KGHDR, SFDVKD. CDR3 residues: CATSDSQAQGRVLGYTF. The CDR3 DNA sequence: TGTGCCACCAGTGATTCCCAAGCGCAGGGCAGGGTGCTGGGCTACACCTTC.

This rearrangement joins TRBV7-8 to TRBJ1-1, with no clear D. The CDR3 totals 16 residues. V was shortened by 5 bases and J by 0 bases, with 16 bases between the two germline ends. CDR1 SGHVS and CDR2 FQNEAQ come from the germline V gene. CDR3 region: CASSPEEGVVNTEAFF. As DNA, the CDR3 is TGTGCCAGCAGCCCGGAGGAGGGCGTTGTGAACACTGAAGCTTTCTTT. Using reference TRBV7-8 and TRBJ1-1 for the parts outside the CDR3, the full variable domain is GAGVSQSPRYKVAKRGQDVALRCDPISGHVSLFWYQQALGQGPEFLTYFQNEAQLDKSGLPSDRFFAERPEGSVSTLKIQRTQQEDSAVYLCASSPEEGVVNTEAFFGQGTRLTVV.

This CDR3 reads CASTRGSNEKLFF. CDR3 bases: TGTGCCAGTACAAGGGGGTCTAATGAAAAACTGTTTTTT. The chain joins TRBV19 to TRBJ1-4; the D gene is possibly TRBD1 (6 bases). The CDR3 has 13 residues. Trimming removed 7 bases from V and 3 bases from J, with 9 bases in between. From germline, CDR1 is LNHDA and CDR2 SQIVND (reference sequence). The entire variable domain, with the rest obtained from reference TRBV19 and TRBJ1-4, is as follows: DGGITQSPKYLFRKEGQNVTLSCEQNLNHDAMYWYRQDPGQGLRLIYYSQIVNDFQKGDIAEGYSVSREKKESFPLTVTSAQKNPTAFYLCASTRGSNEKLFFGSGTQLSVL.

With regard to this clone: In the same sample, other DNA sequences code for this CDR3. The chain couples TRBV24-1 to TRBJ2-2, with TRBD1 matching 8 bases. V dropped 3 bases and J dropped 4; count of bases not matched to a gene: 6. The CDR3 is 16 amino acids. The V gene's germline CDR1 is KGHDR and CDR2 SFDVKD. The chain's CDR3 is CATSDPGQGGTGELFF. In DNA, the CDR3 is TGTGCCACCAGTGATCCCGGACAGGGTGGCACCGGGGAGCTGTTTTTT.

V gene TRBV13 combines with J gene TRBJ1-1; 7 bases fit TRBD1. Germline V gives CDR1 PRHDT, CDR2 FYEKMQ (reference sequence). J gave up 7 bases and V 1 base, and 9 bases lay outside the gene matches. The CDR3 runs to 15 residues. The CDR3 bases are TGTGCCAGCAGCTTAGTCGACCGGGACAGTCTTGAAGCTTTCTTT. This gives the protein CASSLVDRDSLEAFF.

Notes on this clone: One junction end disagrees with the germline gene, perhaps due to a read error. The chain recombines TRBV2 with TRBJ2-2; 8 bases align to TRBD1. Per germline, CDR1 SNHLY and CDR2 FYNNEI. CDR3 length: 15 amino acids. DNA of the CDR3: TGTGCCAGCGGTGAGACAGGGGTGACCACCGGGGAGCTGTTTTTT. Amino acids: CASGETGVTTGELFF.

V gene TRBV29-1 combines with J gene TRBJ2-5; 9 bases are shared with TRBD2. In germline, CDR1 is SQVTM, CDR2 ANQGSEA. V dropped 5 bases and J dropped 2; count of bases not matched to a gene: 3. CDR3 size: 13 residues. This CDR3 reads CSVRGLAQETQYF. CDR3 coding DNA: TGCAGCGTTAGGGGACTAGCTCAAGAGACCCAGTACTTC. The full variable domain, rest sourced from reference TRBV29-1 and TRBJ2-5, is SAVISQKPSRDICQRGTSLTIQCQVDSQVTMMFWYRQQPGQSLTLIATANQGSEATYESGFVIDKFPISRPNLTFSTLTVSNMSPEDSSIYLCSVRGLAQETQYFGPGTRLLVL.

This clone was seen only once. The V call is TRBV5-1, the J call TRBJ1-5, with D possibly matching TRBD1 (6 bases). The CDR3 is 14 amino acids. Per germline, CDR1 SGHRS and CDR2 YFSETQ. The V end was cut by 0 bases, the J end by 7 bases, with 11 bases between. DNA of the CDR3: TGCGCCAGCAGCTTGGAAGGGGGGAGGCAGCCCCAGCATTTT. It encodes CASSLEGGRQPQHF.

The J gene is TRBJ1-5, the V gene TRBV2, with 7 positions matching TRBD1. CDR1 and CDR2 (germline): SNHLY, FYNNEI. J was trimmed by 1 base and V by 8 bases; bases with no gene match: 2. The CDR3 totals 13 residues. Here the CDR3 reads CASQGGSNQPQHF. In DNA, the CDR3 is TGTGCCAGCCAGGGGGGCAGCAATCAGCCCCAGCATTTT.